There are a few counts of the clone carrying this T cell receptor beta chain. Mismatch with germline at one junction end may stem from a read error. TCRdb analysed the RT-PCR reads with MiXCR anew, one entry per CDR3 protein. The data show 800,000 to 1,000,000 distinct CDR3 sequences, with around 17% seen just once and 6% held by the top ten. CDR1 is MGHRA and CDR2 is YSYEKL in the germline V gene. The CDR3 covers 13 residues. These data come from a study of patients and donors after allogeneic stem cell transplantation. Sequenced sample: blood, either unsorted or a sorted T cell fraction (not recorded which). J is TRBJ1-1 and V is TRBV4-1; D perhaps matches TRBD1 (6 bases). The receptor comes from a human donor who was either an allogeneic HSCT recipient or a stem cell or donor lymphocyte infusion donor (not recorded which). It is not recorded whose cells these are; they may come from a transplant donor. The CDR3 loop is CASSQDLLYPGDF. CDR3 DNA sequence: TGCGCCAGCAGCCAAGATCTCTTGTACCCAGGGGACTTT.